The T cell receptor beta chain described here comes from a study of blood T cell repertoires in COVID-19. Study background: Sources were T cells, B-cell-depleted T cells, or PBMCs; the material itself was cDNA or gDNA.

As originally analysed: Reference gene primer amplification in the assay estimated nucleated cell counts. This table comes from immunoSEQ multiplex PCR, and its TCRdb copy is limited to in-frame clones, with some not included. V, J and clone size reflect that table, while D and trimming were determined from the DNA. Among 95,000 to 150,000 clones listed, less than 75% were seen once. This CDR3 has 14 amino acids. V lost 2 bases and J lost 1; bases outside the gene matches: 0. Germline values: CDR1 MNHEY, CDR2 SMNVEV (reference sequence). This TCR came from a human donor with acute or convalescent COVID-19. The donor label of this sample is uncertain. The chain links TRBV27 to TRBJ1-1, with TRBD1 matching over 8 bases. Sequencing input: peripheral blood. CDR3 nucleotide sequence: TGTGCCAGCAGTTTAGGACAGGGGAACACTGAAGCTTTCTTT. It codes for CASSLGQGNTEAFF.